A single sample gave rise to the 25 T cell receptor beta chains below, sequenced in a study of blood T cell repertoires in COVID-19. Profiled with immunoSEQ multiplex PCR; TCRdb holds only in-frame clones, not every one. Here the sample spans about 220,000 clones, roughly 80% being singletons. The specimen was peripheral blood. The source of these receptors is a woman aged 25 to 39 who had recovered from COVID-19.

Only one count was recorded for this clone. The V gene is TRBV6-5, the J gene TRBJ2-7, with 7 bases aligning to TRBD1. The CDR3 spans 13 residues. V was clipped by 8 bases and J by 1 base; unmatched bases: 5. CDR1 is MNHEY, CDR2 SVGAGI, per germline. In DNA form, the CDR3 reads TGTGCCAGCTGCCGGGACAGATCCTACGAGCAGTACTTC. It codes for CASCRDRSYEQYF.

V usage is TRBV5-1 and J usage is TRBJ1-6, with 8 bases matching TRBD1. The junction had 9 bases not matched to a gene; V was cut back by 0 bases and J by 10 bases. Germline V gene data show CDR1 as SGHRS and CDR2 as YFSETQ. The CDR3 spans 16 residues. CDR3 sequence: CASSLGTGPGYSPLHF. The CDR3 nucleotides read TGCGCCAGCAGCTTGGGGACAGGGCCCGGGTACTCACCCCTCCACTTT.

This chain connects TRBV30 to TRBJ1-6; D is ambiguous. This CDR3 spans 14 amino acids. CDR1 is GTSNPN and CDR2 is SVGIG in the germline V gene (reference sequence). Trimming left V 3 bases short and J 8 bases short, with 14 bases between. As DNA, the CDR3 is TGTGCCTGGAGGTACCCGACTAGTCATTCACCCCTCCACTTT. Protein: CAWRYPTSHSPLHF.

In this sample, this clone turned up a few times. The V call is TRBV5-1, the J call TRBJ2-7, with D tentatively TRBD2 (5 bases). Germline lookup yields CDR1 SGHRS and CDR2 YFSETQ. V was clipped by 7 bases and J by 3 bases, with 8 bases between them. The CDR3 sequence is 11 residues long. In nucleotides, the CDR3 is TGCGCCAGCCAGAGCGGCTACGAGCAGTACTTC. Translating gives CASQSGYEQYF.

DNA for the CDR3: TGTGCCAGCAGCGTAGAGCGGGCCTACGAGCAGTACTTC. Its protein is CASSVERAYEQYF. The V gene is TRBV9, the J gene TRBJ2-7, with D perhaps TRBD2 (6 bases). This CDR3 region has 13 residues. Looked up from germline, CDR1 is SGDLS and CDR2 is YYNGEE. Deletions cut 0 bases from V and 2 bases from J, with 6 bases between.

This clone was counted once. The chain employs TRBV4-1 and TRBJ1-5; D is uncertain. CDR3 size: 15 residues. Trimming stripped 0 bases from V and 0 bases from J, with 6 bases between. The germline V gene encodes CDR1 MGHRA and CDR2 YSYEKL. CDR3: CASSQDRDSNQPQHF. DNA of the CDR3: TGCGCCAGCAGCCAAGATCGGGATAGCAATCAGCCCCAGCATTTT.

This rearrangement joins TRBV24-1 to TRBJ2-3; 16 bases fit TRBD2. Germline V gene sequence: CDR1 KGHDR, CDR2 SFDVKD. V dropped 8 bases and J dropped 4; count of bases not matched to a gene: 5. The CDR3 consists of 16 residues. The CDR3 nucleotides read TGTGCCACCATAGGGACTAGCGGGAGGGTGTCAGATACGCAGTATTTT. Translation gives CATIGTSGRVSDTQYF.

V is TRBV24-1 and J is TRBJ2-3; 8 nucleotides line up with TRBD2. The CDR3 sequence is 19 residues long. Germline V gives CDR1 KGHDR, CDR2 SFDVKD. The trim removed 7 bases at V and 4 bases at J, leaving 21 bases unmatched. The CDR3 DNA follows: TGTGCCACCAGCAATCTCTCCGAAGGAGCGGGAGTCCCTCCAGATACGCAGTATTTT. Amino acids: CATSNLSEGAGVPPDTQYF.

This sequence joins TRBV28 and TRBJ2-7, with 9 bases matching TRBD1. Germline lookup yields CDR1 MDHEN and CDR2 SYDVKM. The J segment lost 7 bases and the V segment lost 6 bases, leaving 10 bases of the junction unmatched. The CDR3 extends over 14 amino acids. This CDR3 reads CASRPPGQGREQYF. The CDR3 region has the DNA TGTGCCAGCAGGCCTCCGGGACAGGGAAGAGAGCAGTACTTC.

The J gene is TRBJ1-5, the V gene TRBV6-5; 11 bases are a match to TRBD1. The CDR3 sequence is 14 residues long. The germline CDR1 and CDR2 sequences are MNHEY and SVGAGI. V was clipped by 2 bases and J by 6 bases; unmatched bases: 0. The CDR3 DNA is TGTGCCAGCAGTTACGGGACAGGGGGTCAGCCCCAGCATTTT. It codes for CASSYGTGGQPQHF.

This clone was seen a few times. The CDR3 loop reads CASSRGSNQPQHF. The CDR3 region has the DNA TGCGCCAGCAGCAGGGGAAGCAATCAGCCCCAGCATTTT. The V and J genes are TRBV10-1 and TRBJ1-5; a weak D match, TRBD1 (6 bases). Germline loops: CDR1 WNHNN, CDR2 SYGVQD (reference sequence). The V end was cut by 6 bases, the J end by 1 base, with 7 bases between. The CDR3 runs to 13 residues.

This chain uses TRBV2 with TRBJ1-1, with D possibly being TRBD1 (6 bases). Germline-derived CDR1 and CDR2 are SNHLY and FYNNEI. V lost 9 bases and J lost 0, with 17 bases in between. The CDR3 consists of 15 residues. CDR3 sequence: CARTNRQEVNTEAFF. In DNA form, the CDR3 reads TGTGCCAGGACGAATAGACAGGAGGTGAACACTGAAGCTTTCTTT.

The chain carries TRBV28 and TRBJ2-7, with 7 nucleotides matching TRBD2. The ends lost 3 bases at V and 5 bases at J; junction bases unmatched: 13. The CDR3 runs 16 residues. Germline CDR1 MDHEN, CDR2 SYDVKM. CDR3 region: CASSFIGGRSHNEQYF. The CDR3 DNA follows: TGTGCCAGCAGTTTCATAGGCGGGAGAAGTCACAACGAGCAGTACTTC.

The V gene is TRBV7-9, the J gene TRBJ2-1; TRBD1 might be the D (6 bases). CDR3 length: 15 residues. Germline CDR1 is SEHNR and CDR2 is FQNEAQ (reference sequence). Between the trimmed V and J ends, which lost 7 bases and 3 bases, there was a span of 16 bases. The CDR3 nucleotides are TGTGCCAGCATCCCCATGGAAGGGGGCTACAATGAGCAGTTCTTC. Protein: CASIPMEGGYNEQFF.

The chain has TRBV27 and TRBJ2-3; 9 nucleotides match TRBD2. The CDR3 loop spans 14 amino acids. V shed 5 bases, J shed 6 bases, and the junction held 6 bases outside the gene matches. CDR1 is MNHEY and CDR2 is SMNVEV in the germline V gene (reference sequence). Here the CDR3 DNA reads TGTGCCAGCAGTCTAGCGGGATGGGGCGATACGCAGTATTTT. Its protein product is CASSLAGWGDTQYF.

The chain carries TRBV6-5 and TRBJ1-2, with TRBD1 matching 7 bases. V was pared by 6 bases and J by 7 bases, with 11 bases of the junction left unmatched. CDR3 length: 14 residues. Germline V gene lookup returns CDR1 MNHEY and CDR2 SVGAGI. The CDR3 sequence: CASSKKRQGFGYTF. CDR3 nucleotides: TGTGCCAGCAGCAAGAAGAGACAGGGCTTTGGCTACACCTTC.

Concerning this clone itself: Compared with germline, one end of the junction differs, possibly owing to a read error. The chain links TRBV7-7 to TRBJ2-5; D is ambiguous. There are 14 residues in the CDR3. Germline CDR1 SSHAT, CDR2 FNYEAQ (reference sequence). The CDR3 here is CASSSSSRQETQYF. The DNA of the CDR3 is TGTGCTAGCAGCTCCTCAAGCCGCCAAGAGACCCAGTACTTC.

V gene TRBV6-1 combines with J gene TRBJ1-3; D may be TRBD1 (5 bases). The V gene lost 4 bases and the J gene lost 1 base, with 14 bases spanning the gap. The germline V gene has CDR1 MNHNS and CDR2 SASEGT. The CDR3 spans 16 residues. The CDR3 DNA follows: TGTGCCAGCAGTGCCCTACACAGGTCTTCTGGAAACACCATATATTTT. Encoded protein: CASSALHRSSGNTIYF.

The J gene is TRBJ2-7, the V gene TRBV12-3 or TRBV12-4; the D gene is possibly TRBD1 (6 bases). V gave up 1 base and J gave up 5 bases, with 9 bases separating them. The CDR3 runs to 13 residues. The CDR3: CASSLDAGDEQYF. The CDR3 DNA is TGTGCCAGCAGTTTAGATGCAGGGGACGAGCAGTACTTC.

The chain uses TRBV3-1 (or the pseudogene TRBV3-2) and TRBJ1-2; D not certain. Trimming removed 3 bases from V and 0 bases from J, with 5 bases in between. The CDR3 length is 13 residues. CDR1 is LGHDT and CDR2 is YNNKEL in the germline V gene (reference sequence). The CDR3 DNA reads TGTGCCAGCAGCCAGTCGTCTAACTATGGCTACACCTTC. This sequence encodes CASSQSSNYGYTF.

The chain is built from TRBV7-9 and TRBJ2-7, with TRBD1 matching 9 bases. The germline V gene has CDR1 SEHNR and CDR2 FQNEAQ (reference sequence). V dropped 4 bases and J dropped 6; count of bases not matched to a gene: 16. This CDR3 comprises 17 residues. Here the CDR3 reads CASSSIAPGQGAVEQYF. The CDR3, as DNA: TGTGCCAGCAGCTCTATCGCGCCGGGACAGGGTGCGGTCGAGCAGTACTTC. The entire variable domain, with the rest obtained from reference TRBV7-9 and TRBJ2-7, is as follows: DTGVSQNPRHKITKRGQNVTFRCDPISEHNRLYWYRQTLGQGPEFLTYFQNEAQLEKSRLLSDRFSAERPKGSFSTLEIQRTEQGDSAMYLCASSSIAPGQGAVEQYFGPGTRLTVT.

The CDR3 DNA is TGCGCCAGCGCCCAACTAGCGGGAGTTTCCAATGAGCAGTTCTTC. It is translated as CASAQLAGVSNEQFF. V gene TRBV5-1 combines with J gene TRBJ2-1, with 11 bases aligning to TRBD2. CDR3 length equals 15 residues. Trimming at V came to 7 bases and at J to 6 bases, leaving 9 bases not matched to a gene. In germline, CDR1 is SGHRS, CDR2 YFSETQ.

The rearrangement joins TRBV24-1 to TRBJ2-5; the match to TRBD2 covers 10 bases. J gave up 5 bases and V 6 bases, and 2 bases lay outside the gene matches. Germline V gene lookup returns CDR1 KGHDR and CDR2 SFDVKD. This CDR3 spans 13 amino acids. The CDR3 is CATSLAGAETQYF. CDR3 in DNA: TGTGCCACCAGTCTAGCGGGAGCGGAGACCCAGTACTTC.

This clone has just one count. The chain combines TRBV18 with TRBJ2-7; TRBD2 is a possible D gene (6 bases). V was clipped by 5 bases and J by 2 bases, with 13 bases between them. The germline V gene has CDR1 KGHSH and CDR2 LQKENI. The CDR3 has 14 amino acids. The DNA of the CDR3 is TGTGCCAGCTCAGCTCGACTAGGCACCTACGAGCAGTACTTC. Protein sequence: CASSARLGTYEQYF.

The genes are TRBV4-1 and TRBJ1-4; D call uncertain. The V end lost 1 base, the J end lost 7 bases, and 10 bases lay between the germline ends. Germline loops: CDR1 MGHRA, CDR2 YSYEKL. The CDR3 sequence is 14 residues long. The CDR3 sequence: CASSQVPGFEKLFF. DNA of the CDR3: TGCGCCAGCAGCCAAGTTCCCGGGTTTGAAAAACTGTTTTTT.